This is a list of T cell receptor beta chains from one sample in a study of shared clonotypes between healthy human individuals. TCRdb keeps only in-frame clones here, not all; method: immunoSEQ multiplex PCR. The sample yields over 2 million clones, 92% seen once. The sequenced sample was naive CD4+ T cells from PBMCs. The receptors originated from a man aged 18-30 years in good health. Some clones in this sample may be carry-over from other donors' samples. Both conserved end residues are part of each CDR3. The D gene is left open where the match is weak. A clone size is listed for some rows: how often the clone was seen (once, few, many), or a class if it is expanded.

>TRBV5-4|.|TRBJ2-3|TRBD1
CASSWDRGSTDTQYF
TGTGCCAGCAGCTGGGACAGGGGGAGCACAGATACGCAGTATTTT
>TRBV27|.|TRBJ1-5|.
CASSLLSNQPQHF
TGTGCCAGCAGCCTTCTTAGCAATCAGCCCCAGCATTTT
>TRBV9|.|TRBJ1-1|.
CASSARPGATEAFF
TGTGCCAGCAGTGCTCGCCCGGGGGCCACTGAAGCTTTCTTT
>TRBV27|.|TRBJ1-2|TRBD1
CASSLRDSTGYTF
TGTGCCAGCAGTTTACGGGACAGTACCGGCTACACCTTC
>TRBV18|.|TRBJ1-3|.
CASSPSGDTIYF
TGTGCCAGCTCACCATCTGGGGACACCATATATTTT
>TRBV5-1|.|TRBJ2-3|TRBD2
CASSLLIGRSDTQYF
TGCGCCAGCAGCTTGCTTATCGGGAGGTCGGATACGCAGTATTTT
>TRBV13|.|TRBJ2-2|TRBD1
CASSLVGQGPGELFF
TGTGCCAGCAGCTTAGTGGGACAGGGTCCCGGGGAGCTGTTTTTT
>TRBV30|.|TRBJ2-5|.
CAWSVRLHPQETQYF
TGTGCCTGGAGTGTTCGGCTTCATCCCCAAGAGACCCAGTACTTC
>TRBV4-1|few|TRBJ1-1|.
CASSPLTGLNTEAFF
TGCGCCAGCAGCCCCTTAACAGGGTTGAACACTGAAGCTTTCTTT
>TRBV4-3|.|TRBJ1-6|.
CASSQEGRSPLHF
TGCGCCAGCAGCCAAGAGGGGAGGTCACCCCTCCACTTT
>TRBV30|.|TRBJ2-7|TRBD2
CAWSVLAGGPSNEQYF
TGTGCCTGGAGTGTACTAGCGGGAGGGCCCTCGAACGAGCAGTACTTC
>TRBV11-3|.|TRBJ2-3|.
CASSLGRATESTDTQYF
TGTGCCAGCAGCCTGGGCCGTGCTACAGAGAGCACAGATACGCAGTATTTT
>TRBV28|once|TRBJ2-7|.
CASRPVQDSYEQYF
TGTGCCAGCAGACCCGTCCAGGACTCCTACGAGCAGTACTTC
>TRBV28|.|TRBJ1-2|.
CASKESNYGYTF
TGTGCCAGCAAGGAATCCAACTATGGCTACACCTTC
>TRBV5-6|.|TRBJ2-6|.
CASSAQGRLSGANVLTF
TGTGCCAGCAGCGCCCAGGGAAGACTTTCTGGGGCCAACGTCCTGACTTTC
>TRBV6-4|.|TRBJ2-2|.
CASSVQGSTGELFF
TGTGCCAGCAGTGTCCAGGGGAGCACCGGGGAGCTGTTTTTT
>TRBV19|.|TRBJ2-5|.
CASSTSQETQYF
TGTGCCAGTAGTACCTCCCAAGAGACCCAGTACTTC
>TRBV7-9|few|TRBJ2-2|.
CASSAGYGELFF
TGTGCCAGCAGCGCGGGATACGGGGAGCTGTTTTTT
>TRBV7-9|.|TRBJ1-2|.
CASSLAQGSSGGYTF
TGTGCCAGCAGCTTAGCCCAGGGCAGCTCGGGGGGCTACACCTTC
>TRBV28|.|TRBJ1-3|TRBD1
CASSDRDRGIRGVGNTIYF
TGTGCCAGCAGTGATAGGGACAGGGGGATTCGGGGTGTTGGAAACACCATATATTTT
>TRBV5-4|.|TRBJ2-3|TRBD2
CASSWGLAGGGTDTQYF
TGTGCCAGCAGCTGGGGACTAGCGGGAGGAGGCACAGATACGCAGTATTTT
>TRBV7-2|.|TRBJ2-1|.
CASSLDRSSYNEQFF
TGTGCCAGCAGCTTAGACCGGAGCTCCTACAATGAGCAGTTCTTC
>TRBV28|.|TRBJ2-7|.
CASSLSWAEQYF
TGTGCCAGCAGTTTATCTTGGGCAGAGCAGTACTTC
>TRBV5-1|.|TRBJ1-1|.
CASSLGSDPRTEAFF
TGCGCCAGCAGCTTGGGATCGGACCCTCGCACTGAAGCTTTCTTT
>TRBV5-1|.|TRBJ2-3|TRBD2
CASSLALAGGGSSTDTQYF
TGCGCCAGCAGCTTGGCTCTGGCGGGAGGTGGGTCTAGCACAGATACGCAGTATTTT
>TRBV9|.|TRBJ2-1|.
CASSPGGVFSYNEQFF
TGTGCCAGCAGCCCCGGTGGTGTTTTCTCCTACAATGAGCAGTTCTTC
>TRBV15|.|TRBJ2-3|TRBD2
CATSRGLAGVSTDTQYF
TGTGCCACCAGCAGAGGCCTAGCGGGGGTAAGCACAGATACGCAGTATTTT
>TRBV28|.|TRBJ1-1|.
CASSFAQPRLAFF
TGTGCCAGCAGTTTCGCCCAACCCAGACTAGCTTTCTTT
>TRBV11-2|.|TRBJ2-7|TRBD1
CASSVAKDRGPYEQYF
TGTGCCAGCAGCGTCGCGAAGGACAGGGGACCCTACGAGCAGTACTTC
>TRBV7-9|.|TRBJ2-5|.
CASSLDRTDRYQETQYF
TGTGCCAGCAGCTTAGATAGGACAGATAGGTACCAAGAGACCCAGTACTTC
>TRBV6-1|.|TRBJ2-1|.
CASSEFSAHPNEQFF
TGTGCCAGCAGTGAATTTTCCGCGCACCCGAATGAGCAGTTCTTC
>TRBV28|.|TRBJ1-4|.
CASSLVGSATNEKLFF
TGTGCCAGCAGTTTAGTAGGAAGTGCAACTAATGAAAAACTGTTTTTT
>TRBV9|.|TRBJ2-7|TRBD2
CASSADDRNSGRTYEQYF
TGTGCCAGCAGCGCAGACGACAGGAATAGCGGGAGAACGTACGAGCAGTACTTC
>TRBV27|.|TRBJ2-1|TRBD2
CASSLAQRERYNEQFF
TGTGCCAGCAGTTTAGCCCAGCGGGAGAGGTACAATGAGCAGTTCTTC
>TRBV27|.|TRBJ2-3|TRBD2
CASSSLAGGLRTDTQYF
TGTGCCAGCAGTTCCTTAGCGGGAGGACTGCGCACAGATACGCAGTATTTT
>TRBV30|.|TRBJ1-2|.
CAWSVTLTGGYTF
TGTGCCTGGAGTGTAACCCTGACGGGTGGCTACACCTTC
>TRBV7-9|.|TRBJ1-2|.
CASSPTPGPGYTF
TGTGCCAGCAGCCCCACACCGGGACCTGGCTACACCTTC
>TRBV7-2|.|TRBJ2-5|TRBD2
CASSSGLAGVGGLETQYF
TGTGCCAGCAGCTCAGGACTAGCGGGAGTTGGGGGATTAGAGACCCAGTACTTC
>TRBV5-1|.|TRBJ2-1|TRBD1
CASSLVQGFSEQFF
TGCGCCAGCAGCTTGGTACAGGGGTTTTCTGAGCAGTTCTTC
>TRBV11-1|.|TRBJ1-1|.
CASSLVGSVNTEAFF
TGTGCCAGCAGCTTAGTGGGCAGCGTGAACACTGAAGCTTTCTTT
>TRBV30|.|TRBJ1-1|.
CAWSVNLNTEAFF
TGTGCCTGGAGTGTCAACCTGAACACTGAAGCTTTCTTT
>TRBV2|.|TRBJ2-7|.
CASSMYERYEQYF
TGTGCCAGCAGTATGTACGAGCGCTACGAGCAGTACTTC